This T cell receptor beta chain was sequenced during a study of blood T cell repertoires in COVID-19. On the study more broadly: Sample material is recorded as cDNA or gDNA derived from T cells, B-cell-depleted T cells, or PBMCs.

This CDR3 has 14 amino acids. V lost 3 bases and J lost 6; bases outside the gene matches: 6. Germline V gives CDR1 SGHTS, CDR2 YDEGEE. Sequencing used immunoSEQ multiplex PCR; TCRdb keeps in-frame clones, though not all of them. The data contain about 220,000 clones, roughly four fifths of them singletons. This clone appeared a few times. The clonotype was recovered from an elderly woman with COVID-19, enrolled during active disease. Sequencing was done on a sample of peripheral blood. The J gene is TRBJ1-5, the V gene TRBV5-8; TRBD1 matches 7 bases. The CDR3 DNA reads TGTGCCAGCAGCTCCCAGGGGGAAATTCAGCCCCAGCATTTT. Protein sequence: CASSSQGEIQPQHF.